The 10 T cell receptor beta chains below come from one sample, sequenced in a study of blood T cell repertoires in COVID-19 (dated by TCRdb to 2018 to 2021). Library preparation employed the immunoSEQ multiplex PCR assay. TCRdb took over this immuneACCESS table, retaining in-frame rearrangements with V and J assigned. Such tables are incomplete; in checked studies, under half of the missing clones stem from an unresolved V gene, and the remainder is unexplained. This sample comprises approximately 460,000 clones, roughly 89% of them detected only once. The top ten clonotypes cover over 0.7% of the sample. Sequencing was done on a sample of peripheral blood. The receptors were gathered from a young man with COVID-19, enrolled during active disease.

This rearrangement joins TRBV10-1 to TRBJ2-1; TRBD2 is a possible D gene (5 bases). Germline CDR1 and CDR2: WNHNN and SYGVQD (reference sequence). CDR3 length: 13 residues. V lost 9 bases and J 2 bases, leaving 11 bases between the germline ends. This CDR3 reads CASVLVTYNEQFF. As DNA, the CDR3 is TGCGCCAGTGTACTAGTAACCTACAATGAGCAGTTCTTC.

The V call is TRBV10-2, the J call TRBJ2-4, with TRBD1 matching over 7 bases. Losses at the gene ends were 0 bases for V and 6 bases for J; bases not matched to a gene: 8. The CDR3 runs to 16 residues. From germline, CDR1 is WSHSY and CDR2 SAAADI. The CDR3 DNA reads as TGCGCCAGCAGTGAGTCAGGGGCCAGGGGGATAAACATTCAGTACTTC. It is translated as CASSESGARGINIQYF.

The CDR3 loop reads CASSVSEEETQYF. CDR3 nucleotides: TGCGCCAGCAGCGTGAGCGAGGAAGAGACCCAGTACTTC. The J gene is TRBJ2-5, the V gene TRBV5-1; D is uncertain. The V gene's germline CDR1 is SGHRS and CDR2 YFSETQ. V shed 4 bases and J shed 3 bases, with 10 bases lying between them. This CDR3 has 13 amino acids.

This chain joins TRBV19 and TRBJ1-5; D call uncertain. Germline V gene lookup returns CDR1 LNHDA and CDR2 SQIVND (reference sequence). The CDR3 runs to 14 residues. The V gene lost 1 base and the J gene lost 7 bases, with 11 bases spanning the gap. For the CDR3, the DNA is TGTGCCAGTAGTATAGGAACGGGATTCCAGCCCCAGCATTTT. Amino acids: CASSIGTGFQPQHF.

The chain employs TRBV9 and TRBJ1-3; the D gene is possibly TRBD1 (6 bases). Germline V CDR1 and CDR2: SGDLS, YYNGEE. V was pared by 4 bases and J by 3 bases, with 20 bases between. This CDR3 has 17 amino acids. CDR3 sequence reads: CASSSPGHPEDGNTIYF. The CDR3 nucleotides read TGTGCCAGCAGCTCCCCGGGACACCCTGAGGATGGAAACACCATATATTTT.

The chain is built from TRBV2 and TRBJ2-3, with 8 bases identical to TRBD2. Germline CDR1 and CDR2: SNHLY and FYNNEI. After removal of 6 bases from V and 2 bases from J, the junction contained 10 bases not matched to a gene. The CDR3 extends over 16 amino acids. CDR3 in DNA: TGTGCCAGCAGCGATGAGCGGGGGTCATACACAGATACGCAGTATTTT. Protein product: CASSDERGSYTDTQYF.

V gene TRBV11-3 combines with J gene TRBJ2-7; tentative D call: TRBD1 (6 bases). V lost 5 bases and J 4 bases, leaving 9 bases between the germline ends. The germline V gene encodes CDR1 SGHNT and CDR2 YENEEA. This CDR3 contains 12 residues. The CDR3 reads CASSRQGYEQYF. DNA for the CDR3: TGTGCCAGCAGCCGGCAGGGGTACGAGCAGTACTTC.

This sequence joins TRBV7-8 and TRBJ2-3, with 14 bases lining up with TRBD2. CDR1 is SGHVS, CDR2 FQNEAQ, per germline. Unmatched junction bases numbered 9, after V lost 6 bases and J lost 4 bases. CDR3 length: 17 residues. Here the CDR3 reads CASSPGLAGEGADTQYF. CDR3 coding DNA: TGTGCCAGCAGTCCGGGACTAGCGGGGGAGGGCGCAGATACGCAGTATTTT.

The gene calls are TRBV3-1 (or the pseudogene TRBV3-2) and TRBJ1-5; D possibly corresponds to TRBD1 (6 bases). The CDR3 consists of 12 residues. From germline, CDR1 is LGHDT and CDR2 YNNKEL (reference sequence). Deletions cut 1 base from V and 15 bases from J, with 13 bases between. The DNA of the CDR3 is TGTGCCAGCAGCCAAGGTCCAGGGGATTGGCATTTT. This gives the protein CASSQGPGDWHF.

This clone has more than one count but fewer than ten. The chain is built from TRBV29-1 and TRBJ1-1, with 9 bases that match TRBD1. The length of the CDR3 is 17 residues. With 5 bases clipped from V and 0 bases from J, the junction kept 13 bases outside the gene matches. Germline V CDR1 and CDR2: SQVTM, ANQGSEA. CDR3 region: CSVSRDRALPMNTEAFF. The CDR3, as DNA: TGCAGCGTTTCCAGGGACAGGGCATTACCAATGAACACTGAAGCTTTCTTT.